This TCR beta chain was retrieved from a study of T cell changes during pregnancy in multiple sclerosis. Sequencing was performed with immunoSEQ multiplex PCR; in TCRdb, only in-frame clones are kept and a portion is missing. The table has fewer than 110,000 clones, more than 85% seen once. Germline CDR1 is SGHRS and CDR2 is YFSETQ. The CDR3 has 17 residues. Trimming removed 4 bases from V and 1 base from J, with 18 bases in between. The specimen comprised peripheral blood, sampled in the second trimester of pregnancy. This receptor was obtained from a female donor with multiple sclerosis, enrolled in a pregnancy study. V usage is TRBV5-1 and J usage is TRBJ1-3; no definite D call. DNA for the CDR3: TGCGCCAGCAGCGGGAGTCCGAGCGGAGTGTCTGGAAACACCATATATTTT. It is translated as CASSGSPSGVSGNTIYF.